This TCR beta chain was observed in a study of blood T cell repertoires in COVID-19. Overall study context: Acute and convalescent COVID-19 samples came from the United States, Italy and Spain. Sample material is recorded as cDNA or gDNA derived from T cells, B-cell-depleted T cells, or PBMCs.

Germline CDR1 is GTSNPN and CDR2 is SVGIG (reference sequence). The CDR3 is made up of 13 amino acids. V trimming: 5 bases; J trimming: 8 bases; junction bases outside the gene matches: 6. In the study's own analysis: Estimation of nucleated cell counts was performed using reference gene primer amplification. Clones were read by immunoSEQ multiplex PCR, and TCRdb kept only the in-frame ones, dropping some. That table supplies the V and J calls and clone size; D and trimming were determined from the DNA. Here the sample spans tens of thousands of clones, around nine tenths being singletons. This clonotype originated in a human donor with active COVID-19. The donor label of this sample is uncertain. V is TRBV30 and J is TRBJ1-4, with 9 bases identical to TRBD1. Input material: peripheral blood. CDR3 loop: CAWQRQGGEKLFF. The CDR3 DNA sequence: TGTGCCTGGCAGAGACAGGGGGGCGAAAAACTGTTTTTT.